Sequencing of this T cell receptor (beta chain) was carried out in a study of blood T cell repertoires in COVID-19. Study information: Samples came from the United States, Italy and Spain, spanning acute and convalescent COVID-19.

Authors' methods: Quantification of nucleated cells was approximated via reference gene primer amplification. Some clones are missing from TCRdb's copy, which holds only in-frame ones; the method was immunoSEQ multiplex PCR. That table supplies the V and J calls and clone size; D and trimming were determined from the DNA. In the table there are 70,000 or so clones, approximately 80% of which are singletons. The CDR3 has 16 residues. CDR1 GTSNPN and CDR2 SVGIG come from the germline V gene (reference sequence). V lost 1 base and J 8 bases, leaving 20 bases between the germline ends. The chain couples TRBV30 to TRBJ1-4; D may be TRBD1 (6 bases). The sequencing sample was made of peripheral blood. This clonotype was sampled from a man between 60 and 70 years old with COVID-19, enrolled during active disease. The CDR3, as DNA: TGTGCCTGGAGTGGATCCGGGAGGCAGGGGTTGGAAAAACTGTTTTTT. Its translation is CAWSGSGRQGLEKLFF.